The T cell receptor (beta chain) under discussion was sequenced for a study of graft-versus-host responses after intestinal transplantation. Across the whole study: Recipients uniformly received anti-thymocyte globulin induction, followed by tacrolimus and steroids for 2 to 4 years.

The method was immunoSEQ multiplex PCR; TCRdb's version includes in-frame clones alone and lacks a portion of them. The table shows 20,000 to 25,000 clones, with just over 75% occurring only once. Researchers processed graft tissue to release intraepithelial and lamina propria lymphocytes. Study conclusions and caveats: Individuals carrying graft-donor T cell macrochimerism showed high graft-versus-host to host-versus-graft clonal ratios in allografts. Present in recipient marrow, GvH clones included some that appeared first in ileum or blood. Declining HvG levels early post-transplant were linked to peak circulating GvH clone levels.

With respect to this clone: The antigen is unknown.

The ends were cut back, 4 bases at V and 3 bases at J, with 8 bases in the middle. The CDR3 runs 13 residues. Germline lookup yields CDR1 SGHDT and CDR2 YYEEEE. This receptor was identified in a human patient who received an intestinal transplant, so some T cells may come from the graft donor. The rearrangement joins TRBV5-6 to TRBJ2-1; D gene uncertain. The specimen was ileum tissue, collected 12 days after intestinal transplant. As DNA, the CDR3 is TGTGCCAGCAGCGGAGTAGGCTACAATGAGCAGTTCTTC. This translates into CASSGVGYNEQFF.